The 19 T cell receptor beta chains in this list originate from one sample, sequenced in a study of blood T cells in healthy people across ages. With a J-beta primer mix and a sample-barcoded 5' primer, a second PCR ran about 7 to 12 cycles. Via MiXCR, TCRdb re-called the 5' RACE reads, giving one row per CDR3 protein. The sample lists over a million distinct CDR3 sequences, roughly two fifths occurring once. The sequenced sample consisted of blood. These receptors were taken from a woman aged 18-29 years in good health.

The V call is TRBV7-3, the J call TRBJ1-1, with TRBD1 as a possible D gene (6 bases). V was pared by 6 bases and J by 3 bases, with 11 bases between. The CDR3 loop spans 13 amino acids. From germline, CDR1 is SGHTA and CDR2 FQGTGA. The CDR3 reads CASSLDSHTEAFF. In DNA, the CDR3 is TGTGCCAGCAGTCTGGACAGCCACACTGAAGCTTTCTTT.

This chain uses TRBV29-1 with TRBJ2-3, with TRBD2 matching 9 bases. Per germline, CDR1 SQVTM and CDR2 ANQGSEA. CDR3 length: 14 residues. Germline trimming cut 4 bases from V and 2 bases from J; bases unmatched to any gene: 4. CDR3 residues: CSVGSSGNTDTQYF. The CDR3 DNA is TGCAGCGTTGGCTCTAGCGGGAACACAGATACGCAGTATTTT.

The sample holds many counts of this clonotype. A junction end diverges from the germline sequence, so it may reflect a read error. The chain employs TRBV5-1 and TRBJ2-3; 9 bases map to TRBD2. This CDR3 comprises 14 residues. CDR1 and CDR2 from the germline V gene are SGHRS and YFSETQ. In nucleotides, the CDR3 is TGTGCCAGCAGTAGCGGGGGAGGGACAGATACGCAGTATTTT. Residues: CASSSGGGTDTQYF.

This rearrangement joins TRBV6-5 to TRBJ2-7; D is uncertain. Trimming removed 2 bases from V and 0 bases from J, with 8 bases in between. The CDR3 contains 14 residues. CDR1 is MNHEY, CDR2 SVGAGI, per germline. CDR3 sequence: CASSYERNSYEQYF. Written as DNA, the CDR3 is TGTGCCAGCAGTTACGAAAGGAACTCCTACGAGCAGTACTTC.

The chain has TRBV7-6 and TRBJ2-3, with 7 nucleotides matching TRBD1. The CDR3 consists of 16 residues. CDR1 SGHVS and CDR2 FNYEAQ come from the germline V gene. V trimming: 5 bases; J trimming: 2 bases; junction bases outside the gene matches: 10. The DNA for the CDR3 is TGTGCCAGCAGCCGAGGGACAGCGATCGCCACAGATACGCAGTATTTT. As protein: CASSRGTAIATDTQYF. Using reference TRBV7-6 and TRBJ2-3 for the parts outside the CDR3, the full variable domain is GAGVSQSPRYKVTKRGQDVALRCDPISGHVSLYWYRQALGQGPEFLTYFNYEAQQDKSGLPNDRFSAERPEGSISTLTIQRTEQRDSAMYRCASSRGTAIATDTQYFGPGTRLTVL.

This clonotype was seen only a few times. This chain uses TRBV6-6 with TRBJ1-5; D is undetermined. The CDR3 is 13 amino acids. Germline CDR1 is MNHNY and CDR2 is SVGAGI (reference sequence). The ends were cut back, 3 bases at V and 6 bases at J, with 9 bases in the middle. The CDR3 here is CASSYRVSQPQHF. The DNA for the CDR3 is TGTGCCAGCAGTTATCGGGTTAGTCAGCCCCAGCATTTT.

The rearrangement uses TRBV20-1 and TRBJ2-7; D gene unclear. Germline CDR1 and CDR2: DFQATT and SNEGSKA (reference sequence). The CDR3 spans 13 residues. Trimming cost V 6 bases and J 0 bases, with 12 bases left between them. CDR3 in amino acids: CSAPQRSSYEQYF. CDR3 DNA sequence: TGCAGTGCCCCTCAGAGGAGCTCCTACGAGCAGTACTTC.

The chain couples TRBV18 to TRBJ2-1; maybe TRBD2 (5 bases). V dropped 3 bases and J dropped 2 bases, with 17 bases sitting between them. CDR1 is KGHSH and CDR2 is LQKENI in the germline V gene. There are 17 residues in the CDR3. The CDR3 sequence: CASSPSARAPTYNEQFF. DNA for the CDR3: TGTGCCAGCTCACCTTCTGCGAGGGCCCCAACCTACAATGAGCAGTTCTTC.

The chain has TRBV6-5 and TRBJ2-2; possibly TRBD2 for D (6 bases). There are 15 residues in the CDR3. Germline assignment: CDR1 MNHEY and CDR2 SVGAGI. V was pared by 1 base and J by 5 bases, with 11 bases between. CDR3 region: CASSYFGGRTGELFF. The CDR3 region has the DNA TGTGCCAGCAGTTACTTCGGGGGAAGAACCGGGGAGCTGTTTTTT.

In DNA, the CDR3 is TGCAGTGCTAGAGAGGGAGGACCAAAGCCCCAGCATTTT. Its translation: CSAREGGPKPQHF. V gene TRBV20-1 combines with J gene TRBJ1-5; no clear D gene. The V end was cut by 0 bases, the J end by 8 bases, with 11 bases between. Germline lookup yields CDR1 DFQATT and CDR2 SNEGSKA (reference sequence). The CDR3 extends over 13 amino acids.

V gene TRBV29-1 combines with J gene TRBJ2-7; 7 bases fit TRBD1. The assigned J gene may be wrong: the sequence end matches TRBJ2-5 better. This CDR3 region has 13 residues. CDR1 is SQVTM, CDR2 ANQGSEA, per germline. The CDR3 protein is CSVLPGTVETQYF. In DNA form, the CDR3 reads TGCAGCGTACTACCCGGGACAGTTGAGACCCAGTACTTC.

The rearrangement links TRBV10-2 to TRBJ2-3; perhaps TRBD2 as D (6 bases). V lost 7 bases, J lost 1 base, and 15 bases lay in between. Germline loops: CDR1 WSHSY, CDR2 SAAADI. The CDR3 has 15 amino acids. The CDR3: CASTPTSLGTDTQYF. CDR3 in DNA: TGCGCCAGCACTCCGACTAGTCTGGGCACAGATACGCAGTATTTT.

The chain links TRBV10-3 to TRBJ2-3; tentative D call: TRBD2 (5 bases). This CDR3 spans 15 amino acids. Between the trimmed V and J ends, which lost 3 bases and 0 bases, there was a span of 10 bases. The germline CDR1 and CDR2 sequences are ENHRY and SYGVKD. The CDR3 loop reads CAISDSPGSTDTQYF. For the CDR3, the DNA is TGTGCCATCAGTGACTCGCCGGGAAGCACAGATACGCAGTATTTT.

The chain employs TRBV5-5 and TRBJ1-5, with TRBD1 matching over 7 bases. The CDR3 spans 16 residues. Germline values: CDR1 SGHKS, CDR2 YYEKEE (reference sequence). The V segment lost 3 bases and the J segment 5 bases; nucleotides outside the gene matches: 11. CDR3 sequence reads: CASSSAGTASYQPQHF. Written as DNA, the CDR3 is TGTGCCAGCAGCTCCGCCGGGACAGCTTCCTATCAGCCCCAGCATTTT.

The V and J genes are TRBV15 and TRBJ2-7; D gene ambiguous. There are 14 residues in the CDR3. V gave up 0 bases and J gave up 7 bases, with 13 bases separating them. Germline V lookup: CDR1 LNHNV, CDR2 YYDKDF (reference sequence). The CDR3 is CATSRDLSRNEQYF. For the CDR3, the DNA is TGTGCCACCAGCAGAGATCTGTCTCGTAATGAGCAGTACTTC.

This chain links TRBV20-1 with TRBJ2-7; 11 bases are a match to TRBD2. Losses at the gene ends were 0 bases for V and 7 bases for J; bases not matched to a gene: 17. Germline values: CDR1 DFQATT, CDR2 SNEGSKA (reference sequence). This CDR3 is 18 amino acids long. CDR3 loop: CSARDHPATSGIYNEQYF. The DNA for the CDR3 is TGCAGTGCTAGAGATCATCCCGCGACTAGCGGGATCTACAATGAGCAGTACTTC.

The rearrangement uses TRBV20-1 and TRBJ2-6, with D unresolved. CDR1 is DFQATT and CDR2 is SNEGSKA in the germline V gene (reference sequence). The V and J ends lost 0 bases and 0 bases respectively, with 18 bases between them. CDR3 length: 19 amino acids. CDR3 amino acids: CSARDLKNIRLSGANVLTF. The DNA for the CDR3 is TGCAGTGCTAGAGATCTCAAGAACATACGCCTCTCTGGGGCCAACGTCCTGACTTTC.

The CDR3: CSVQDRGWYGYTF. The CDR3 coding sequence is TGCAGCGTTCAGGACAGGGGATGGTATGGCTACACCTTC. The chain uses TRBV29-1 and TRBJ1-2; 9 nucleotides agree with TRBD1. The CDR3 has 13 amino acids. CDR1 and CDR2 from the germline V gene are SQVTM and ANQGSEA. V trimming: 5 bases; J trimming: 5 bases; junction bases outside the gene matches: 6. Filled out from reference TRBV29-1 and TRBJ1-2, the complete variable domain reads SAVISQKPSRDICQRGTSLTIQCQVDSQVTMMFWYRQQPGQSLTLIATANQGSEATYESGFVIDKFPISRPNLTFSTLTVSNMSPEDSSIYLCSVQDRGWYGYTFGSGTRLTVV.

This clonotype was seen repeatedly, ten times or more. The CDR3 spells CASSLTGGIYEQYF. CDR3 nucleotides: TGTGCCAGCAGCCTGACAGGGGGGATATACGAGCAGTACTTC. The chain uses TRBV7-9 and TRBJ2-7; TRBD1 matches 9 bases. V trimming: 5 bases; J trimming: 4 bases; junction bases outside the gene matches: 6. In germline, CDR1 is SEHNR, CDR2 FQNEAQ (reference sequence). There are 14 residues in the CDR3. Supplemented by reference TRBV7-9 and TRBJ2-7, the full variable domain reads DTGVSQNPRHKITKRGQNVTFRCDPISEHNRLYWYRQTLGQGPEFLTYFQNEAQLEKSRLLSDRFSAERPKGSFSTLEIQRTEQGDSAMYLCASSLTGGIYEQYFGPGTRLTVT.